This T cell receptor beta chain was captured by sequencing in a study of a mutant IDH1 vaccine in newly diagnosed glioma (TCRdb year 2021). About the full investigation: Patients received eight vaccinations in weeks 1, 3, 5, 7, 11, 15, 19 and 23, corresponding to visits V03 through V10. Before enrollment, patients had received standard therapy of radiotherapy alone, temozolomide alone, or radiochemotherapy with temozolomide; most received the combination. Longitudinal TCRB deep sequencing was done for 25 to 30 treated patients, wherever samples were available for exploratory analyses. Peripheral blood was drawn at six visits: V03 (baseline), V05, V07, V10, V12 and V13. Of the roughly 34 treated patients, around 62% were male and about 40% were female, and a mean age of around 40 years was recorded. Vaccination began 4-6 weeks after radiotherapy alone, or alongside temozolomide cycles in the chemotherapy-containing groups.

About this clone: Its antigen has not been determined. No clone much larger than this one lies a single base away; base qualities are absent.

The library was prepared using the immunoSEQ multiplex PCR assay. The hsTCRB Kit was used according to the manufacturer's protocol to amplify rearranged TCR beta chain sequences. TCRB libraries were sequenced on an Illumina MiSeq. Per the authors' processing: The proprietary platform of the kit vendor was used for demultiplexing, trimming and gene mapping. The table comes from immuneACCESS by way of TCRdb, which keeps in-frame sequences with V and J called. Part of the clones is missing from these tables; in studies checked, under half for an unresolved V gene and the rest for unknown reasons. V and J calls and clone size follow that table, whereas D and trimming were derived from the DNA. In this sample the table shows around 54,000 clones, 87% of which occur a single time. About 1.5% of the sample goes to the ten largest clones. From the cysteine up to the phenylalanine, the CDR3 has a length of 12 residues. Solely the CDR3 DNA is kept, with 36 bases framed from the first base. V loses 7 bases of germline sequence and J loses 5 bases, and the interval between the two ends is 10 bases. The germline V gene encodes CDR1 SGHRS and CDR2 YFSETQ.

On the study overall, not on this receptor specifically: Pseudoprogression seemed to be unrelated to changes in the top peripheral T cell clonotypes found by TCRB sequencing. The authors noted that analyses of patient blood samples could not be reproduced because of sample limitations. Availability determined which PBMC samples were chosen for TCRB deep sequencing. Across multiple MHC alleles, vaccine-induced immune responses were seen in around 94% of patients.

What the time point label conveys for this sample: week 23, last vaccination. Each vaccine dose was 300 ug of a 20-mer mutant IDH1 peptide in Montanide, given subcutaneously with topical imiquimod. Donors had newly diagnosed WHO grade 3 or 4 IDH1-mutant astrocytomas with loss of nuclear ATRX. The samples were drawn from NOA16, a multicentre, single-arm, open-label phase I trial in Germany that tested a mutant IDH1 peptide vaccine in humans for the first time. Genomic DNA for TCRB sequencing was extracted from EDTA blood using the DNeasy Blood and Tissue Kit. The sample was PBMCs, taken from a glioma patient whose treatment included an IDH1 peptide vaccine. The clonotype was recovered from a man aged 35-49 years with glioma. In this chain, TRBV5-1 is recombined with TRBJ2-1; the D match is possibly TRBD1 or TRBD2, with 5 bases aligned in each. CDR3 sequence: CASRDLHNEQFF. DNA sequence: TGCGCCAGCCGGGACCTCCACAATGAGCAGTTCTTC.